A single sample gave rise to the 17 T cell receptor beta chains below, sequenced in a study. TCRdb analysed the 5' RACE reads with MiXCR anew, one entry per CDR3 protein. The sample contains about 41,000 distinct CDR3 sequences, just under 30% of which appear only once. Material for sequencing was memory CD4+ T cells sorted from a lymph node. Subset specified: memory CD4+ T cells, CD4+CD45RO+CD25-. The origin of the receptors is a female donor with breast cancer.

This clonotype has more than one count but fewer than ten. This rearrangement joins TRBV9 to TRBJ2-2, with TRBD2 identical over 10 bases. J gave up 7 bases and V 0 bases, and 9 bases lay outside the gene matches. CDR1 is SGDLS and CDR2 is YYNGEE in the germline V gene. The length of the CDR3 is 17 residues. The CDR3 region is CASSVGTAGGRSGELFF. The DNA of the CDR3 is TGTGCCAGCAGCGTAGGAACAGCGGGAGGGCGTAGCGGGGAGCTGTTTTTT.

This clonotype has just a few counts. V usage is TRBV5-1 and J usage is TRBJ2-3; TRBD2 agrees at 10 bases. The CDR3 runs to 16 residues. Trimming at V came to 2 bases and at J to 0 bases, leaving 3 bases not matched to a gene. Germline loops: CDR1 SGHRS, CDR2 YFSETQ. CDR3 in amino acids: CASSFGLAASTDTQYF. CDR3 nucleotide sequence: TGCGCCAGCAGCTTTGGACTAGCGGCTAGCACAGATACGCAGTATTTT.

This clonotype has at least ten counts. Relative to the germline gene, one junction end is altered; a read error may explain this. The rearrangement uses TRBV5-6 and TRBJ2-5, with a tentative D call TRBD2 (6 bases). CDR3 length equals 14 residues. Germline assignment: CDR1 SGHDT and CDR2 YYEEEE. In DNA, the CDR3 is TGTGCCAGCAGCTTTGGTAATCGCCCGACTAGTCATAACTTC. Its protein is CASSFGNRPTSHNF.

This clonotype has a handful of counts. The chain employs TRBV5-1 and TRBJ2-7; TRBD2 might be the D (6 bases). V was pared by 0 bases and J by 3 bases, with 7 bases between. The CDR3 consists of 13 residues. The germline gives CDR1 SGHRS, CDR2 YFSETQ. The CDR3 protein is CASSLEGLYEQYF. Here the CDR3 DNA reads TGCGCCAGCAGCTTGGAGGGACTCTACGAGCAGTACTTC.

CDR3 region: CASRPTSGGYQETQYF. CDR3 coding DNA: TGTGCCAGCAGACCGACTAGCGGGGGGTACCAAGAGACCCAGTACTTC. The chain is built from TRBV6-1 and TRBJ2-5; 13 nucleotides agree with TRBD2. The CDR3 is made up of 16 amino acids. Germline CDR1 MNHNS, CDR2 SASEGT. After removal of 6 bases from V and 0 bases from J, the junction contained 4 bases not matched to a gene.

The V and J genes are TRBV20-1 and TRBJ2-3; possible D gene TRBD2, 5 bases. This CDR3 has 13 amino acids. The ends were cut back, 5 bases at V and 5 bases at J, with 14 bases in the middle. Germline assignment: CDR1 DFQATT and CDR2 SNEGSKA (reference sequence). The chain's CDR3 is CSAGGNSEDTQYF. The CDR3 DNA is TGCAGTGCTGGAGGAAACTCCGAAGATACGCAGTATTTT.

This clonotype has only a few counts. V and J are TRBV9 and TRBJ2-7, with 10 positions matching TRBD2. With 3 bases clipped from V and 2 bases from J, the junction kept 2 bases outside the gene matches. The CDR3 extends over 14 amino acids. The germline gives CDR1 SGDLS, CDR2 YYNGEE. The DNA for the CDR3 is TGTGCCAGCAGCGGGACTAGCGGCACCTACGAGCAGTACTTC. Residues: CASSGTSGTYEQYF.

CDR3 nucleotide sequence: TGCGCCAGCAGCTTGGAACAGGGGGTGGCCGGGGAGCTGTTTTTT. Translating gives CASSLEQGVAGELFF. This sequence joins TRBV5-1 and TRBJ2-2; 8 bases agree with TRBD1. Germline V lookup: CDR1 SGHRS, CDR2 YFSETQ. V trimming: 0 bases; J trimming: 6 bases; junction bases outside the gene matches: 4. This CDR3 spans 15 amino acids.

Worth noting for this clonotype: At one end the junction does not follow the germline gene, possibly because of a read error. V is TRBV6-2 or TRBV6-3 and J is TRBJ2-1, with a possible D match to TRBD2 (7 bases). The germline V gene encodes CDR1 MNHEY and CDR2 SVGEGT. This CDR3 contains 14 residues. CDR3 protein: CTSSYEGGWNEQFF. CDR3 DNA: TGTACCAGCAGTTACGAGGGGGGGTGGAATGAGCAGTTCTTC.

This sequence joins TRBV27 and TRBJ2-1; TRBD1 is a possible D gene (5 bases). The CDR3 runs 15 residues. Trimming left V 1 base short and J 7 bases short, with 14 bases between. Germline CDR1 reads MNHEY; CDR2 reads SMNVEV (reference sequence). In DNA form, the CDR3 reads TGTGCCAGCAGTTTATACTCCAGGGCGGAAAATGAGCAGTTCTTC. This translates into CASSLYSRAENEQFF.

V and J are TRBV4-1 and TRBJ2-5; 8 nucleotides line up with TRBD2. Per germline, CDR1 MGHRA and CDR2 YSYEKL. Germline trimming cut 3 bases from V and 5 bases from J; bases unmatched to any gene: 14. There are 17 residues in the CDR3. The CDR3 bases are TGCGCCAGCAGCCAGATCCTAGCGGGCGGATTAGGGGAGACCCAGTACTTC. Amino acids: CASSQILAGGLGETQYF.

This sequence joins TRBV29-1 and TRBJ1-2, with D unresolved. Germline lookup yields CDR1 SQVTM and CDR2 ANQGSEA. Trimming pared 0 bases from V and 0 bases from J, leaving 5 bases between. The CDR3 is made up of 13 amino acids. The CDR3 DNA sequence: TGCAGCGTTGAAGAACCTGCTAACTATGGCTACACCTTC. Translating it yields CSVEEPANYGYTF.

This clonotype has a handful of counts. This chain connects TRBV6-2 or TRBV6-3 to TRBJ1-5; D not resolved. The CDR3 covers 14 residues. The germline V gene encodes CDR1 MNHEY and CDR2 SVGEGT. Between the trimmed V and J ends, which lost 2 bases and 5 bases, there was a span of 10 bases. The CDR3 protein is CASSYPRKDQPQHF. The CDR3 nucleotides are TGTGCCAGCAGTTACCCCCGGAAGGATCAGCCCCAGCATTTT.

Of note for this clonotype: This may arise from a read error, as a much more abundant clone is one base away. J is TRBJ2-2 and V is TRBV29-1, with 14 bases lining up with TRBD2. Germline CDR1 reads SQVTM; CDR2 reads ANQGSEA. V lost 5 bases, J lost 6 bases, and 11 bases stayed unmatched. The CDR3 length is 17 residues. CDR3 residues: CSVKADSTSGRAGELFF. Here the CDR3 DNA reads TGCAGCGTTAAAGCCGACTCGACTAGCGGGAGGGCCGGGGAGCTGTTTTTT.

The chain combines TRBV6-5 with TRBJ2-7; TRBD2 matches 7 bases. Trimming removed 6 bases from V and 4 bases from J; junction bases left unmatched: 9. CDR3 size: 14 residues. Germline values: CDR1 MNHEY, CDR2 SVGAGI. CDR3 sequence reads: CASSLGRLEYEQYF. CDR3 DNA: TGTGCCAGCAGCCTCGGGAGGCTGGAGTACGAGCAGTACTTC.

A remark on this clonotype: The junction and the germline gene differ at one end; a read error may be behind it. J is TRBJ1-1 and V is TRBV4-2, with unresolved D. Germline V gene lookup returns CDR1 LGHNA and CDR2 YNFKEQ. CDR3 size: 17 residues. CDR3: CASNQDPQAVMNTEAFF. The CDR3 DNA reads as TGTGCCAGCAACCAAGATCCCCAGGCCGTTATGAACACTGAAGCTTTCTTT.

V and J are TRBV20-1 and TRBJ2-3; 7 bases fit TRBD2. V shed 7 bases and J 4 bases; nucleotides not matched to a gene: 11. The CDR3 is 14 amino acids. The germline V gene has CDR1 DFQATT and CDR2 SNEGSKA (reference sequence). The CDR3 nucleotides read TGCAGTGTTGGAGCTCAGGCGGGGGCAGATACGCAGTATTTT. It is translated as CSVGAQAGADTQYF.